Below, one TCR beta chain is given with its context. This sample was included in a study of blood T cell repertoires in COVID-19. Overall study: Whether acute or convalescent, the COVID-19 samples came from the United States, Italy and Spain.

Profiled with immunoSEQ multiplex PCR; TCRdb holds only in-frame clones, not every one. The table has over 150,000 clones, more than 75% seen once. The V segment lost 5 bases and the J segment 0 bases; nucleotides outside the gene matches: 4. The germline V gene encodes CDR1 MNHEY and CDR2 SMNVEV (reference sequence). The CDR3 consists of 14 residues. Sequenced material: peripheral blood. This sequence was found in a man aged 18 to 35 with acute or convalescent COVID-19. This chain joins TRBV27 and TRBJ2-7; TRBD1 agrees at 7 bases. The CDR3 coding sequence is TGTGCCAGCAGTGTACAGGGGCGCTCCTACGAGCAGTACTTC. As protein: CASSVQGRSYEQYF.